The 26 T cell receptor beta chains in this list originate from one sample, sequenced in a study of identical twins. Using its own MiXCR run on the 5' RACE reads, TCRdb lists one record per CDR3 protein. This sample has roughly 290,000 distinct CDR3 sequences, with about 8.9% found just once. These data are also associated with another study on yellow fever vaccine responses in identical twins.

The sample consisted of memory (CD45RO+) T cells sorted from blood. The receptors stem from a woman under 30 in good health.

There are many counts of this clonotype. V gene TRBV6-1 combines with J gene TRBJ1-2, with TRBD1 matching over 7 bases. The germline V gene encodes CDR1 MNHNS and CDR2 SASEGT. With 6 bases clipped from V and 7 bases from J, the junction kept 11 bases outside the gene matches. The CDR3 loop spans 14 amino acids. CDR3 in DNA: TGTGCCAGCAGGGAAAGGACAGGCTGGCGTGGCTACACCTTC. This translates into CASRERTGWRGYTF.

In its sample, this clonotype was seen a few times. The J gene is TRBJ2-5, the V gene TRBV6-4; D unclear. CDR1 and CDR2 from the germline V gene are MRHNA and SNTAGT. Between the trimmed V and J ends, which lost 5 bases and 4 bases, there was a span of 11 bases. The CDR3 is 13 amino acids. CDR3 bases: TGTGCCAGCAGTCCCGAATGGGGAGAGACCCAGTACTTC. It specifies CASSPEWGETQYF.

This clonotype occurred many times. The chain recombines TRBV5-1 with TRBJ2-3, with D unclear. V was clipped by 7 bases and J by 3 bases, with 15 bases between them. CDR1 is SGHRS, CDR2 YFSETQ, per germline. This CDR3 region has 14 residues. The CDR3 sequence: CASGTMTDTDTQYF. In DNA, the CDR3 is TGCGCCAGCGGAACGATGACCGATACAGATACGCAGTATTTT.

This clonotype was observed many times. The rearrangement joins TRBV29-1 to TRBJ2-5; no clear D gene. Per germline, CDR1 SQVTM and CDR2 ANQGSEA. Trimming removed 2 bases from V and 5 bases from J, with 9 bases in between. The CDR3 spans 12 residues. In DNA form, the CDR3 reads TGCAGCGTTGAATCGAGATCCGAGACCCAGTACTTC. Its protein is CSVESRSETQYF.

This clonotype was found many times. The rearrangement joins TRBV6-1 to TRBJ1-4; no clear D. Per the germline V gene, CDR1 is MNHNS and CDR2 is SASEGT. Trimming shortened V by 3 bases and J by 7 bases, and 9 bases separated the two germline ends. The CDR3 is made up of 13 amino acids. The CDR3 sequence is CASSDREPEKLFF. CDR3 nucleotides: TGTGCCAGCAGTGACCGGGAACCTGAAAAACTGTTTTTT.

The J gene is TRBJ2-7, the V gene TRBV28; D gene unclear. V was trimmed by 5 bases and J by 2 bases, leaving 13 bases between them. Germline assignment: CDR1 MDHEN and CDR2 SYDVKM. The length of the CDR3 is 14 residues. CDR3 DNA sequence: TGTGCCAGCAGTCCTATAGGGTCTACCTACGAGCAGTACTTC. Translation gives CASSPIGSTYEQYF.

V is TRBV28 and J is TRBJ2-7; 12 nucleotides match TRBD2. The V and J ends lost 4 bases and 4 bases, in that order; junction bases with no gene match: 5. The CDR3 length is 15 residues. The germline gives CDR1 MDHEN, CDR2 SYDVKM. This CDR3 is CASSWGLAGAYEQYV. The CDR3 DNA is TGTGCCAGCAGTTGGGGACTAGCGGGCGCTTACGAGCAGTACGTC.

This clonotype was seen ten or more times. The CDR3 loop is CASSPTGADSSYNSPLHF. Here the CDR3 DNA reads TGTGCCAGCAGCCCCACTGGGGCAGACAGCTCCTATAATTCACCCCTCCACTTT. The genes are TRBV28 and TRBJ1-6; D perhaps matches TRBD1 (5 bases). Germline-derived CDR1 and CDR2 are MDHEN and SYDVKM. There are 18 residues in the CDR3. V lost 6 bases to trimming and J lost 0 bases, with 18 bases between them.

This clonotype was seen more than once but under ten times. The gene calls are TRBV5-5 and TRBJ2-7, with D hard to call. V lost 0 bases to trimming and J lost 1 base, with 5 bases between them. This CDR3 has 13 residues. Germline CDR1 reads SGHKS; CDR2 reads YYEKEE (reference sequence). The CDR3 DNA follows: TGTGCCAGCAGCTTGGCGGTTTCCTACGAGCAGTACGTC. It is translated as CASSLAVSYEQYV.

This clonotype came up many times. This chain connects TRBV3-1 to TRBJ2-1; D is possibly TRBD2 (6 bases). V lost 0 bases and J lost 11, with 14 bases in between. Germline V gene lookup returns CDR1 LGHDT and CDR2 YNNKEL (reference sequence). This CDR3 is built from 14 residues. The chain's CDR3 is CASSQDGGTSQQFF. CDR3 bases: TGTGCCAGCAGCCAAGACGGAGGGACTTCGCAGCAGTTCTTC.

This clonotype showed up many times. CDR3 sequence (DNA): TGCGCCAGCAGCTTGCAAAGCGGGGGCAAAAACATTCAGTACTTC. It is translated as CASSLQSGGKNIQYF. This chain links TRBV5-1 with TRBJ2-4; 8 bases match TRBD2. The CDR3 contains 15 residues. Trimming at V came to 1 base and at J to 3 bases, leaving 3 bases not matched to a gene. CDR1 is SGHRS, CDR2 YFSETQ, per germline.

This clonotype has ten or more counts. The V and J genes are TRBV12-3 or TRBV12-4 and TRBJ2-2; 8 positions agree with TRBD1. Trimming removed 6 bases from V and 8 bases from J; junction bases left unmatched: 8. The CDR3 runs 14 residues. The CDR3 is CASRTRQGSGELFF. CDR3 DNA sequence: TGTGCCAGCAGGACAAGACAGGGGTCGGGGGAGCTGTTTTTT.

This clonotype was found many times. The chain uses TRBV20-1 and TRBJ2-5; D uncertain. Per the germline V gene, CDR1 is DFQATT and CDR2 is SNEGSKA (reference sequence). CDR3 length: 13 amino acids. With 1 base removed from V and 3 bases from J, the gap between germline ends came to 9 bases. The CDR3, as DNA: TGCAGTGCTAGAGCTTGGGTCGAAGAGACCCAGTACTTC. Translating it yields CSARAWVEETQYF.

This clonotype was counted only a few times. The CDR3 sequence is CAGSSDGLAENTDTQYF. The CDR3 DNA sequence: TGTGCCGGCTCCTCAGACGGACTAGCGGAAAACACAGATACGCAGTATTTT. V gene TRBV6-1 combines with J gene TRBJ2-3; 10 positions match TRBD2. Germline V gives CDR1 MNHNS, CDR2 SASEGT. The CDR3 is 17 amino acids. V lost 11 bases to trimming and J lost 2 bases; unmatched junction nucleotides: 16.

This clonotype was picked up many times. This chain joins TRBV10-1 and TRBJ2-1, with 7 bases identical to TRBD2. The germline CDR1 and CDR2 sequences are WNHNN and SYGVQD (reference sequence). The V and J ends lost 4 bases and 15 bases, in that order; junction bases with no gene match: 12. This CDR3 contains 13 residues. This CDR3 reads CASSALRSGGTFF. In nucleotides, the CDR3 is TGCGCCAGCAGTGCTCTAAGGTCGGGAGGTACGTTCTTC.

V and J are TRBV6-1 and TRBJ1-2; weak D call: TRBD1 (5 bases). CDR1 and CDR2 (germline): MNHNS, SASEGT. The CDR3 runs to 13 residues. V was pared by 5 bases and J by 8 bases, with 15 bases between. The CDR3: CASSPIPRDGYTF. The CDR3 coding sequence is TGTGCCAGCAGTCCCATCCCCAGGGACGGCTACACCTTC.

This clonotype was seen more than once but under ten times. In nucleotides, the CDR3 is TGTGCCAGCAGCTTGACAGGGGTGTACGAGCAGTACTTC. As protein: CASSLTGVYEQYF. This chain links TRBV7-9 with TRBJ2-7; 8 nucleotides match TRBD1. CDR3 length: 13 residues. The germline V gene has CDR1 SEHNR and CDR2 FQNEAQ (reference sequence). V lost 3 bases to trimming and J lost 4 bases; unmatched junction nucleotides: 2.

This clonotype was counted a few times. This chain connects TRBV10-2 to TRBJ2-3, with 9 bases aligning to TRBD1. CDR1 is WSHSY, CDR2 SAAADI, per germline. V lost 6 bases and J lost 5; bases outside the gene matches: 12. The CDR3 totals 16 residues. In nucleotides, the CDR3 is TGCGCCAGCAGACCGTCGACAGGGGGGCACCGAGATACGCAGTATTTT. This gives the protein CASRPSTGGHRDTQYF.

This clonotype was seen many times. The J gene is TRBJ2-2, the V gene TRBV7-3; 13 bases are shared with TRBD2. After removal of 6 bases from V and 3 bases from J, the junction contained 4 bases not matched to a gene. This CDR3 comprises 16 residues. From germline, CDR1 is SGHTA and CDR2 FQGTGA. The DNA for the CDR3 is TGTGCCAGCAGTCTCACTAGCGGGAGGGACACCGGGGAGCTGTTTTTT. This sequence encodes CASSLTSGRDTGELFF.

This clonotype was observed many times. The chain employs TRBV12-3 or TRBV12-4 and TRBJ1-1; D gene ambiguous. The ends were cut back, 5 bases at V and 0 bases at J, with 13 bases in the middle. The length of the CDR3 is 15 residues. CDR3: CASSRTRSLNTEAFF. The DNA of the CDR3 is TGTGCCAGCAGTCGAACGCGGTCCTTGAACACTGAAGCTTTCTTT.

This clonotype occurred many times. V usage is TRBV28 and J usage is TRBJ1-5; D gene uncertain. Trimming cost V 7 bases and J 7 bases, with 11 bases left between them. Germline CDR1 and CDR2: MDHEN and SYDVKM. The CDR3 is 12 amino acids. The CDR3 DNA is TGTGCCAGCACCGTCCCTAGCCAGCCCCAGCATTTT. This codes for CASTVPSQPQHF. Looking up the rest from reference TRBV28 and TRBJ1-5 gives the full variable domain: DVKVTQSSRYLVKRTGEKVFLECVQDMDHENMFWYRQDPGLGLRLIYFSYDVKMKEKGDIPEGYSVSREKKERFSLILESASTNQTSMYLCASTVPSQPQHFGDGTRLSIL.

This chain links TRBV25-1 with TRBJ2-5; a weak D match, TRBD2 (6 bases). This CDR3 has 14 residues. V was trimmed by 6 bases and J by 5 bases, leaving 16 bases between them. From germline, CDR1 is MGHDK and CDR2 SYGVNS. CDR3 protein: CASRGGARGETQYF. DNA for the CDR3: TGTGCCAGCAGAGGTGGGGCCCGGGGGGAGACCCAGTACTTC.

This chain links TRBV5-8 with TRBJ1-6; D is unclear. The V end lost 1 base, the J end lost 9 bases, and 14 bases lay between the germline ends. In germline, CDR1 is SGHTS, CDR2 YDEGEE. The CDR3 runs to 15 residues. The CDR3, as DNA: TGTGCCAGCAGCTTGATGGAGCTACTCATTTCACCCCTCCACTTT. Amino acids: CASSLMELLISPLHF.

There are many counts of this clonotype. This chain joins TRBV27 and TRBJ2-7; TRBD2 agrees at 13 bases. The CDR3 length is 16 residues. Germline V gene sequence: CDR1 MNHEY, CDR2 SMNVEV (reference sequence). The trim removed 2 bases at V and 2 bases at J, leaving 3 bases unmatched. The CDR3 loop is CASSLRGLAGTYEQYF. CDR3 nucleotides: TGTGCCAGCAGTTTACGGGGACTAGCGGGAACCTACGAGCAGTACTTC.

The chain joins TRBV12-3 or TRBV12-4 to TRBJ1-1; D is uncertain. The CDR3 contains 16 residues. Trimming removed 2 bases from V and 3 bases from J, with 16 bases in between. CDR3 sequence: CASSLIREWRDTEAFF. CDR3 DNA: TGTGCCAGCAGTTTAATTCGGGAGTGGAGGGACACTGAAGCTTTCTTT.

This clonotype was observed at least ten times. This rearrangement joins TRBV12-3 or TRBV12-4 to TRBJ2-1; D is unclear. The CDR3 runs 13 residues. V was pared by 1 base and J by 10 bases, with 11 bases between. Here the CDR3 reads CASSLDPVEEQFF. CDR3 in DNA: TGTGCCAGCAGTTTAGACCCCGTCGAAGAGCAGTTCTTC.